A single sample is the source of the 5 T cell receptor beta chains below, sequenced in a study of blood T cell repertoires in COVID-19 (dated by TCRdb to about 2020). The library was obtained by the immunoSEQ multiplex PCR assay. Here the immuneACCESS table is served through TCRdb, limited to in-frame sequences with V and J called. Missing clones are a known gap in these copies; in checked studies unresolved V genes cover under half, and the rest lacks a known reason. This sample is represented by approximately 490,000 clones; approximately 91% of them were singletons. Approximately 8% of the sample lies in the top ten. The sample taken for sequencing was PBMCs or T cells enriched from blood (not recorded which). The receptor set was obtained from a woman aged 60 to 75 who had recovered from COVID-19.

J is TRBJ2-7 and V is TRBV5-8, with TRBD1 matching 11 bases. The CDR3 covers 14 residues. Germline V CDR1 and CDR2: SGHTS, YDEGEE. Here the CDR3 DNA reads TGTGCCAGCAGCTTGGGGTGGACAGGGGGCGGTATACGCGTC. Translating gives CASSLGWTGGGIRV.

The chain combines TRBV6-5 with TRBJ2-7; 13 nucleotides agree with TRBD2. The J segment lost 6 bases and the V segment lost 6 bases, leaving 8 bases of the junction unmatched. The CDR3 consists of 15 residues. CDR1 is MNHEY, CDR2 SVGAGI, per germline. The CDR3 reads CASSLLAGGPGEQYF. CDR3 DNA sequence: TGTGCCAGCAGCCTACTAGCGGGGGGGCCGGGCGAGCAGTACTTC.

This sequence joins TRBV25-1 and TRBJ2-1, with TRBD1 as a possible D gene (6 bases). Between the trimmed V and J ends, which lost 4 bases and 5 bases, there was a span of 15 bases. Germline V gene lookup returns CDR1 MGHDK and CDR2 SYGVNS. The CDR3 has 15 amino acids. CDR3 DNA sequence: TGTGCCAGCAGTGGTGGGGGCGTGTTACACAATGAGCAGTTCTTC. Residues: CASSGGGVLHNEQFF.

This chain links TRBV10-1 with TRBJ1-3; D might be TRBD1 (5 bases). V was cut by 0 bases and J by 0 bases, with 9 bases left in between. There are 16 residues in the CDR3. Germline values: CDR1 WNHNN, CDR2 SYGVQD (reference sequence). The CDR3 region has the DNA TGCGCCAGCAGTGAGTCCAGGGATTACTCTGGAAACACCATATATTTT. This gives the protein CASSESRDYSGNTIYF.

The chain has TRBV24-1 and TRBJ1-2, with 7 bases matching TRBD1. This CDR3 is built from 15 residues. V was clipped by 5 bases and J by 6 bases; unmatched bases: 11. The germline V gene has CDR1 KGHDR and CDR2 SFDVKD. CDR3 sequence reads: CATSAPTGFGDGYTF. CDR3 nucleotide sequence: TGTGCCACCAGTGCCCCGACAGGGTTTGGGGATGGCTACACCTTC.